This T cell receptor beta chain was sequenced during a study of T cells after yellow fever vaccination. One entry per CDR3 protein, called by TCRdb with MiXCR from the 5' RACE reads. The top ten clones hold 2.5% to 4% of a sample with about 340,000 distinct CDR3 sequences, approximately 12% of them seen once. Study conclusions and caveats: FACS-sorted repertoires could contain abundant clonotypes contaminating from the bulk population. It was a small share of clonotypes that appeared in both CD4 and CD8 compartments.

Remarks on this clonotype: The antigen is undetermined.

Sample: CD4+ T cells sorted from PBMCs, taken 15 days after the yellow fever booster vaccination. The clonotype originates from a man between 18 and 35 years old who received the YFV17D yellow fever vaccine.

The CDR3 region has the DNA TGCAGTGCTAGAAGCGGGTCTAGCGGGTCCGGGGAGCTGTTTTTT. This translates into CSARSGSSGSGELFF. The rearrangement links TRBV20-1 to TRBJ2-2, with TRBD2 matching over 8 bases. Germline V CDR1 and CDR2: DFQATT, SNEGSKA (reference sequence). This CDR3 contains 15 residues. V lost 2 bases, J lost 6 bases, and 8 bases stayed unmatched.